Listed below are T cell receptor beta chains from one sample, sequenced in a study of blood T cell repertoires in COVID-19. TCRdb's table, derived via immunoSEQ multiplex PCR, lists solely in-frame clones and lacks some. This sample carries approximately 200,000 clones, about 85% of them seen once, and the ten largest clones take approximately 18%. Specimen: PBMCs or T cells enriched from blood (not recorded which). These receptors were taken from a man aged 40-49 years who had recovered from COVID-19. CDR3s leave out the opening cysteine and the closing phenylalanine or tryptophan. A D gene is named only where the DNA matches it firmly.

V gene: TRBV7-2; J gene: TRBJ2-3; D gene: TRBD1; CDR3 protein: ASSLEGQGTDTQY
V gene: TRBV2; J gene: TRBJ2-7; D gene: -; CDR3 protein: ASTVSYEQY
V gene: TRBV7-3; J gene: TRBJ2-7; D gene: -; CDR3 protein: ASDYLPQGGRTSYEQY
V gene: TRBV10-1; J gene: TRBJ2-2; D gene: TRBD1; CDR3 protein: ASSEGGSNTGELF
V gene: TRBV4-1; J gene: TRBJ1-5; D gene: -; CDR3 protein: ASSQESGISNQPQH
V gene: TRBV7-9; J gene: TRBJ2-7; D gene: TRBD2; CDR3 protein: ASSPSSGAQAGSSYEQY
V gene: TRBV7-9; J gene: TRBJ1-6; D gene: -; CDR3 protein: ASSKGIGGNSPLH
V gene: TRBV5-1; J gene: TRBJ2-1; D gene: TRBD2; CDR3 protein: ASSILAGGYNEQF
V gene: TRBV11-2; J gene: TRBJ2-5; D gene: TRBD2; CDR3 protein: ASSSGTSARGETQY
V gene: TRBV30; J gene: TRBJ1-2; D gene: -; CDR3 protein: AWSVHGSFYGYT
V gene: TRBV20-1; J gene: TRBJ1-6; D gene: -; CDR3 protein: SASGPVSYNSPLH
V gene: TRBV7-8; J gene: TRBJ2-1; D gene: TRBD2; CDR3 protein: ASSYGLAGGVSSYNEQF
V gene: TRBV11-2; J gene: TRBJ1-5; D gene: -; CDR3 protein: ASSYSGQGNQPQH
V gene: TRBV5-5; J gene: TRBJ2-7; D gene: -; CDR3 protein: ASSLEQVPEQY
V gene: TRBV5-1; J gene: TRBJ2-3; D gene: TRBD2; CDR3 protein: ASSLDPSRITREGGDTQY
V gene: TRBV9; J gene: TRBJ2-1; D gene: -; CDR3 protein: ASSVVGIRDNEQF
V gene: TRBV2; J gene: TRBJ1-6; D gene: TRBD1; CDR3 protein: ASSRDRGGSPLH
V gene: TRBV6-1; J gene: TRBJ1-1; D gene: -; CDR3 protein: ASSEGLREAEAF
V gene: TRBV6-5; J gene: TRBJ1-2; D gene: TRBD1; CDR3 protein: ASRGDRVNYGYT
V gene: TRBV29-1; J gene: TRBJ2-1; D gene: TRBD2; CDR3 protein: SVVGTSGSNEQF
V gene: TRBV27; J gene: TRBJ2-6; D gene: TRBD1; CDR3 protein: ASSADRAGANVLT
V gene: TRBV3-1/TRBV3-2; J gene: TRBJ2-1; D gene: TRBD2; CDR3 protein: ASSQGGGRRSYNEQF
V gene: TRBV28; J gene: TRBJ1-5; D gene: -; CDR3 protein: ASSFPNQPQH
V gene: TRBV27; J gene: TRBJ2-1; D gene: TRBD1; CDR3 protein: ASSLSAGQAGYNEQF
V gene: TRBV6-6; J gene: TRBJ1-5; D gene: -; CDR3 protein: ASSPLAGEWNQPQH
V gene: TRBV5-4; J gene: TRBJ2-7; D gene: -; CDR3 protein: ASSWGGANEQY
V gene: TRBV9; J gene: TRBJ2-1; D gene: TRBD2; CDR3 protein: ASSVGGRADEQF
V gene: TRBV7-2; J gene: TRBJ2-1; D gene: TRBD2; CDR3 protein: ASSSRSGTSGRSYNEQF